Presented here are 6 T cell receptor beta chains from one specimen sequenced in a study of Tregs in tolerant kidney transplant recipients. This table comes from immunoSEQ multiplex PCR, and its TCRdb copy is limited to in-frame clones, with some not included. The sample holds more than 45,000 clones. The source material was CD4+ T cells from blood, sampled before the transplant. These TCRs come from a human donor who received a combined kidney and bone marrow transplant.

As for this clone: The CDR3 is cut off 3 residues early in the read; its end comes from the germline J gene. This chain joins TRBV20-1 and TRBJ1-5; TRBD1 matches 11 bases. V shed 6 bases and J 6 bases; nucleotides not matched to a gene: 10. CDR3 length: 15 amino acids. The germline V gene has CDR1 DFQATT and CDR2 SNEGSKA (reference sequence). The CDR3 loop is CSAGDRGIPSQPQHF. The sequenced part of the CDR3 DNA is TGCAGTGCAGGGGACAGGGGGATTCCCAGTCAGCCC.

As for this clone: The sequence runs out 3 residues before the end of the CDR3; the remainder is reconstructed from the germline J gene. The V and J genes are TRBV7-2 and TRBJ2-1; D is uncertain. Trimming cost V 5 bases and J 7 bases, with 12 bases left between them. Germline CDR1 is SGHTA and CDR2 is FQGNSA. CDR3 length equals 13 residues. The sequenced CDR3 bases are TGTGCCAGCAGCGCCAGACGAGCGAATGAG. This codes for CASSARRANE. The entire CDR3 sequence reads CASSARRANEQFF.

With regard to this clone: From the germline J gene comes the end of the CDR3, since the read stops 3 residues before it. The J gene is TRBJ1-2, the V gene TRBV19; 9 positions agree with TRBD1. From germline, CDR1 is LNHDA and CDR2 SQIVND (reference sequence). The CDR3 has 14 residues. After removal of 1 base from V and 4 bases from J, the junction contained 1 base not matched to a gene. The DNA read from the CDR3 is TGTGCCAGTAGTATAGGGACAGGGGCCTATGGC. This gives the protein CASSIGTGAYG. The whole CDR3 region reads CASSIGTGAYGYTF.

CDR3 sequence reads: CASSPGTPTKNIQYF. The CDR3 DNA, read in part, is TGTGCCAGTAGCCCCGGGACACCAACTAAAAACATT. This chain links TRBV19 with TRBJ2-4; tentatively, D is TRBD1 (6 bases). The read is 3 residues too short to cover the CDR3 end, so that end is filled in from the germline J gene. The CDR3 runs 15 residues. Germline CDR1 reads LNHDA; CDR2 reads SQIVND (reference sequence). Trimming removed 6 bases from V and 4 bases from J, with 16 bases in between.

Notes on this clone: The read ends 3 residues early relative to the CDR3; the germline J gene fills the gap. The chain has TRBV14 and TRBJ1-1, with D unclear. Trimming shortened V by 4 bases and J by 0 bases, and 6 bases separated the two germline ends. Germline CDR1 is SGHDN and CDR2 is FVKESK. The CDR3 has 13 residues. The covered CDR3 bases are TGTGCCAGCAGCCTGCGCATGAACACTGAA. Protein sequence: CASSLRMNTE. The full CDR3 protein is CASSLRMNTEAFF.

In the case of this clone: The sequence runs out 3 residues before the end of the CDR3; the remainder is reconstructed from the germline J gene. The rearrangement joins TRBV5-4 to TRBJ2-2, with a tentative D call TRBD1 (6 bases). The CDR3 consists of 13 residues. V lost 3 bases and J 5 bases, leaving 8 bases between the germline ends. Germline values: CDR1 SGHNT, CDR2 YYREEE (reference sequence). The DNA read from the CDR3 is TGTGCCAGCAGCTCAGGACAGACCGGGGAG. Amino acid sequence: CASSSGQTGE. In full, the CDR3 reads CASSSGQTGELFF.